A selection of T cell receptor beta chains follows, all from one sample in a study of T cells after yellow fever vaccination. TCRdb recomputed calls from the 5' RACE reads with MiXCR, one row per CDR3 protein. This table has roughly 250,000 distinct CDR3 sequences, roughly 13% appearing once. The source material was CD4+ T cells sorted from PBMCs, sampled 45 days after the yellow fever booster vaccination. The receptors stem from a young man who received the YFV17D yellow fever vaccine. The CDR3 runs from the conserved cysteine through the conserved F or W. A D gene is named only where the DNA matches it firmly. The size of a clone is reported for some rows only, either as once, few or many, or as a class for expanded clones.

D: TRBD1
J: TRBJ2-1
size: few
V: TRBV7-2
length: 22
DNA: TGTGCCAGCAGCGCTGGACAGGGCCGGGACTCGAATCTTTTCGTGGCGTCGGATGAGCAGTTCTTC
CDR3: CASSAGQGRDSNLFVASDEQFF

D: TRBD2
J: TRBJ2-5
size: NA
V: TRBV29-1
length: 15
DNA: TGCAGCGTGCGGGGGCTAGCGGGAGACGGAGAGACCCAGTACTTC
CDR3: CSVRGLAGDGETQYF

D: TRBD1
J: TRBJ1-4
size: NA
V: TRBV4-2
length: 15
DNA: TGTGCCAGCAGCCAAACGGGGACAGTTAATGAAAAACTGTTTTTT
CDR3: CASSQTGTVNEKLFF

D: NA
J: TRBJ2-7
size: few
V: TRBV29-1
length: 14
DNA: TGCAGCGCTCGGACGGACCCAAGCTCCTACGAGCAGTACTTC
CDR3: CSARTDPSSYEQYF

D: NA
J: TRBJ2-4
size: NA
V: TRBV28
length: 13
DNA: TGTGCCAGCAGTTTGGAAGGGTCCAACATTCAGTACTTC
CDR3: CASSLEGSNIQYF

D: TRBD2
J: TRBJ2-7
size: few
V: TRBV12-3/TRBV12-4
length: 17
DNA: TGTGCCAGCAGGCGGACTAGCGGGGGACTAAGCTCCTACGAGCAGTACTTC
CDR3: CASRRTSGGLSSYEQYF

D: TRBD2
J: TRBJ2-7
size: few
V: TRBV7-2
length: 15
DNA: TGTGCCAGCAGCTTAGCCGGGACTAGCGTATACGAGCAGTACTTC
CDR3: CASSLAGTSVYEQYF

D: TRBD2
J: TRBJ2-2
size: NA
V: TRBV25-1
length: 17
DNA: TGTGCCAGCAGTGCCGACTCTAGCGGGATTCGCACCGGGGAGCTGTTTTTT
CDR3: CASSADSSGIRTGELFF

D: NA
J: TRBJ2-7
size: NA
V: TRBV27
length: 13
DNA: TGTGCCAGCAGTTTGAGAGCGGACTACGAGCAGTACTTC
CDR3: CASSLRADYEQYF

D: NA
J: TRBJ1-1
size: NA
V: TRBV7-9
length: 14
DNA: TGTGCCAGCAGCTTAAACCAGGGGAACACTGAAGCTTTCTTT
CDR3: CASSLNQGNTEAFF

D: TRBD2
J: TRBJ2-7
size: NA
V: TRBV4-3
length: 15
DNA: TGCGCCAGCAGCCCAAAACTAGCGGGAGAGTACGAGCAGTACTTC
CDR3: CASSPKLAGEYEQYF

D: TRBD2
J: TRBJ2-7
size: NA
V: TRBV5-1
length: 13
DNA: TGCGCCAGTAGAGTAGCGGGACCCTACGAGCAGTACTTC
CDR3: CASRVAGPYEQYF

D: NA
J: TRBJ2-5
size: NA
V: TRBV7-2
length: 16
DNA: TGTGCCAGCAGCTTTGGGGGCGGAAGAAGTTGGGAGACCCAGTACTTC
CDR3: CASSFGGGRSWETQYF

D: NA
J: TRBJ2-7
size: NA
V: TRBV20-1
length: 14
DNA: TGCAGTGCTAGAGTCCAGGGGGGCGGGTACGAGCAGTACTTC
CDR3: CSARVQGGGYEQYF

D: TRBD2
J: TRBJ2-1
size: few
V: TRBV4-3
length: 16
DNA: TGCGCCAGCAGCCAAGATCGGGGGGGAACCTACAATGAGCAGTTCTTC
CDR3: CASSQDRGGTYNEQFF

D: TRBD2
J: TRBJ2-2
size: few
V: TRBV10-3
length: 16
DNA: TGTGCCATCAGCCCGACTAGCGGGAGACTCACCGGGGAGCTGTTTTTT
CDR3: CAISPTSGRLTGELFF

D: NA
J: TRBJ2-1
size: NA
V: TRBV7-2
length: 15
DNA: TGTGCCAGCAGGGAACAGATAGGGGGCTACAATGAGCAGTTCTTC
CDR3: CASREQIGGYNEQFF

D: TRBD1
J: TRBJ2-1
size: few
V: TRBV5-1
length: 17
DNA: TGCGCCAGCAGCCAGATACAGGGGGTAATATCCTACAATGAGCAGTTCTTC
CDR3: CASSQIQGVISYNEQFF

D: TRBD2
J: TRBJ2-7
size: few
V: TRBV27
length: 15
DNA: TGTGCCAGCAGAGTAATAGCGGGAGGGCCCTACGAGCAGTACTTC
CDR3: CASRVIAGGPYEQYF

D: NA
J: TRBJ1-1
size: few
V: TRBV30
length: 17
DNA: TGTGCCTGGAGTCCCGGGGGCCACAGTCGGAGATGGGCTGAAGCTTTCTTT
CDR3: CAWSPGGHSRRWAEAFF

D: TRBD1
J: TRBJ2-7
size: few
V: TRBV6-5
length: 15
DNA: TGTGCCAGCAGTTATACCCTCAGGGGGCCCTACGAGCAGTACTTC
CDR3: CASSYTLRGPYEQYF

D: TRBD2
J: TRBJ2-5
size: many
V: TRBV20-1
length: 14
DNA: TGCAGTGCTAGTAAGGGACTAGCGAAAGAGACCCAGTACTTC
CDR3: CSASKGLAKETQYF